This T cell receptor beta chain is drawn from a study of blood T cell repertoires in COVID-19. V was cut by 4 bases and J by 4 bases, with 12 bases left in between. Germline CDR1 reads SGDLS; CDR2 reads YYNGEE. This CDR3 comprises 13 residues. Some clones are missing from TCRdb's copy, which holds only in-frame ones; the method was immunoSEQ multiplex PCR. The repertoire holds 290,000 or so clones, approximately 90% seen once, with roughly 1.1% in the top ten. The chain recombines TRBV9 with TRBJ2-7; D uncertain. The origin of this receptor is a woman in her 30s who had recovered from COVID-19. The material sequenced was PBMCs or T cells enriched from blood (not recorded which). The DNA of the CDR3 is TGTGCCAGCAGCCCAAAGCTTCAATACGAGCAGTACTTC. Translating it yields CASSPKLQYEQYF.